The following is a T cell receptor beta chain sequence with its context. This receptor's antigen is unknown. No per-base quality is available; no much larger clone lies one base away. The germline V gene provides CDR1 SGHVS and CDR2 FNYEAQ. Relative to germline, V is 3 bases shorter and J is 2 bases shorter, with 13 bases between their ends. Measured from the cysteine to the phenylalanine, the CDR3 is 15 residues long. Only the CDR3 DNA is retained, 45 bases long and in frame from the first base. This sample was taken from a study of shared clonotypes between healthy human individuals (dated by TCRdb to 2020 to 2022). Notes on the research overall: A few men and a couple of women, aged 18 to 49 years, made up the cohort. To estimate repertoire size and how much clonotype sharing occurs between individuals, the study deeply sequenced the blood TCR repertoires of five or six healthy adults. To increase sequencing depth and limit assay-specific biases, different laboratories used diverse techniques to prepare libraries and sequence TCR repertoires. Leukapheresis yielded between about 0.85 and 9.5 billion PBMCs per donor. For each donor, CD4 naive and CD4 memory were each given three plates, CD8 naive was given two plates, and CD8 memory was given one plate.

Using the deep immunoSEQ assay, TCR CDR3 regions were amplified from genomic DNA by multiplex PCR. Genomic DNA extracted from each cell subset was distributed evenly over all wells of several immunoSEQ 96-well plates, and each plate served as one replicate. For sorted subsets, roughly 200 ng of genomic DNA, equivalent to some 33,000 T cell genomes, went into each replicate PCR. The purified libraries were quantified using a Qubit 3.0 fluorometer, sized with a Bioanalyzer 2100, and then quantified again using the KAPA Library Quantification kit. Every immunoSEQ 96-well plate was sequenced on a separate single-read 150-cycle Illumina NextSeq 550 flow cell. As for the original processing: Because the immunoSEQ output included only junctional sequences and no quality scores, the filtering could not be the same as the filtering used for full-length reads. To assign V/J genes and CDR3, sequences were annotated against IMGT germline references using PyIR, a Python wrapper for IgBLAST v1.9. Any read was removed if the V/J assignment was weak (E-value above 1e-6), the CDR3 was missing, or the read contained stop codons, out-of-frame junctions, or ambiguous translated residues. V3J clonotypes were defined by identical inferred V gene, J gene, and CDR3 amino acid sequence. Percentage overlap between repertoires was calculated by dividing the number of shared unique clonotypes by the size of the smaller repertoire. Three approaches were used to assess repertoire richness: RTK rarefaction, the Chao1 estimator, and Recon v2.1 estimates of unobserved clonotypes. For all TCRbeta clonotypes obtained by the gDNA method from four donors, generation probabilities were computed with OLGA. In its TCRdb copy, this immuneACCESS table keeps in-frame sequences only and misses some clones. Where compared with another copy, unresolved V genes explain less than half of these, and the others have no known cause. Clone size and the V and J calls come from that table; the DNA yielded D and trimming. Across this sample there are about 550,000 clones, with roughly 95% seen only once. 0.095% to 0.12% of the sample goes to the ten largest clones.

Broad study findings and their caveats: Estimated clonotype richness was generally larger for naive than for memory subsets. Sampling was restricted to blood, and TCR repertoires in tissue are likely to differ from TCR repertoires in blood. Higher generation probabilities were observed for clonotypes shared by all four sorted-subset donors than for non-shared clonotypes. Pairwise subsampling indicated that sequencing depth was expected to affect the degree of clonotype sharing among donors. The small number of donors limited the genetic and exposure-history diversity represented. When several donors were compared, the shared fraction of clonotypes was around 5% for naive CD4, approximately 3.5% for naive CD8, more than 2% for memory CD4, and 0.4% for memory CD8. Rarefaction of sorted-subset datasets indicated incomplete sequencing despite the large sequencing depth.

CD8 naive samples consisted of CD45RO-negative cells that were positively selected for CCR7, yielding a CD45RA+CCR7+ population without TemRA cells. Donors were healthy HIV-negative adults with no recently reported acute infections or vaccinations. All donors were Caucasian adults living in Nashville, Tennessee, USA. Blood was obtained by leukapheresis, after which PBMCs were separated by Ficoll-Histopaque density gradient centrifugation and cryopreserved in liquid nitrogen vapor phase. Analytical flow cytometry was used to check the purity and quantity of every magnetically sorted T cell population. Genomic DNA was isolated from every sorted fraction and measured by UV absorbance on a Nanodrop 2000c.

This clonotype was obtained from a woman in her 30s in good health. The specimen was naive CD8+ T cells sorted from blood. The cell subset or site label on this specimen signifies: CD45RA+CCR7+. Here the chain combines TRBV7-6 and TRBJ2-5; the D gene identity is not certain. The CDR3 amino acid sequence is: CASSFLSTRQETQYF. The base sequence is TGTGCCAGCAGCTTTTTGTCCACAAGGCAAGAGACCCAGTACTTC. Reference TRBV7-6 and TRBJ2-5 proteins supply the regions before and after the CDR3; the full variable domain is: GAGVSQSPRYKVTKRGQDVALRCDPISGHVSLYWYRQALGQGPEFLTYFNYEAQQDKSGLPNDRFSAERPEGSISTLTIQRTEQRDSAMYRCASSFLSTRQETQYFGPGTRLLVL.